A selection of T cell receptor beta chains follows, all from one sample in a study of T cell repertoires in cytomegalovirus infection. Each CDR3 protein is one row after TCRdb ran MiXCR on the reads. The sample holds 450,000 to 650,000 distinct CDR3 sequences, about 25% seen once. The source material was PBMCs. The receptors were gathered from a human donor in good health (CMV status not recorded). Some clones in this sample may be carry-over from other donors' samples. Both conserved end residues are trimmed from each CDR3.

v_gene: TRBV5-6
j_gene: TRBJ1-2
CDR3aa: ASSLGGTGDGYT

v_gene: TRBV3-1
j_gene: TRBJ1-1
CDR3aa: ASSPNPGYTEAF

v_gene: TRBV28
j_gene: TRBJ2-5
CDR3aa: ASSSHFTEKETQY

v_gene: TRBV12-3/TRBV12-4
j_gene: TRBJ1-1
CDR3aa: ASTQEQFLMNTEAF

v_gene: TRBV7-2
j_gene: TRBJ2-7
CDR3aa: ASSLVADYEQY

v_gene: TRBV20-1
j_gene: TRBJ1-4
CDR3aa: SANTGSTNEKLF

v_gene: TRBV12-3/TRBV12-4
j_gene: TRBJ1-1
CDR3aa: ASSLGQGWTEAF

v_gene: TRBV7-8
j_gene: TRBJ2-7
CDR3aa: ASSVRQGTPY

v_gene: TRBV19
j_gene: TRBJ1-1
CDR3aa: AIRDKNTEAF

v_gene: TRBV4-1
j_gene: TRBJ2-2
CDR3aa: ASSQEETSGSGGELS

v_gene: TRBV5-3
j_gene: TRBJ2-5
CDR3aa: ASSSTGRQETQY

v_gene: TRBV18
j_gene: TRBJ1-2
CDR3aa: ASSPRGTGGNGYT

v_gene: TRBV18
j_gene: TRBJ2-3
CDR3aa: ASSTTSGSSSTDTQY

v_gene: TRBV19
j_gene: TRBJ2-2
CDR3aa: ASSIALAVPGELF

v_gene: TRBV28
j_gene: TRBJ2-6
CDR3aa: ASSLGGAGGANVLT

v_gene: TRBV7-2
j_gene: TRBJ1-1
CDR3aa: ASSFAGTANTEAF

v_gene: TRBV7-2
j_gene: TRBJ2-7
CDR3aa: ASSSQGLAGEQY

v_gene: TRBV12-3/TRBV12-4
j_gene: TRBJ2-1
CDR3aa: ASSSGTSGSRNEQF

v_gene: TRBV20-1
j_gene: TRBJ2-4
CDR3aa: SARARGGSNIQY

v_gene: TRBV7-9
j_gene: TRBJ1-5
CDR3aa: ASSLALGGTYNQPQH

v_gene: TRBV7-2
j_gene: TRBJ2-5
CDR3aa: ASSSVLGVETQY

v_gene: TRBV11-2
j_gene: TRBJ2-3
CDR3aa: ASSQGLAGADTQY

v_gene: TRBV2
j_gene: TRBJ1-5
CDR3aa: ASSEAANSNQPQH

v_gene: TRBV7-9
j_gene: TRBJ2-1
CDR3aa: ASSLVPSHHNEQF

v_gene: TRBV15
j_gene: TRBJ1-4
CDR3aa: ATSRAEKLF

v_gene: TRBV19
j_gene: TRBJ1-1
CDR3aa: ASTQGRGNTEAF

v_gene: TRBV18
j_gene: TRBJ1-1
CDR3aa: ASSPQGTFSNTEAF

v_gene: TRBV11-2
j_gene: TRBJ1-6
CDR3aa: ASSLVSSYNSPLH

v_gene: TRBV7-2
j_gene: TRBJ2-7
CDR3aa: ASSWVGSSSYEQY

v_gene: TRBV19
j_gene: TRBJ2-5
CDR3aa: ASSPPPRLAGTQETQY

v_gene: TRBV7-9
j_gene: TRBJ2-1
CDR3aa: ASSLVGTEQF

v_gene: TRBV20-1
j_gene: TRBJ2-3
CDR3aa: SARGQGATDTQY

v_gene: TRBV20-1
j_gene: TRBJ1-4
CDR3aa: SAPNMNEKLF

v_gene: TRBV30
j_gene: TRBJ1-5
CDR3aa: AWSVGGSNQPQH

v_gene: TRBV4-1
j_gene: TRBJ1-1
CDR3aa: ASSQAQGTAF

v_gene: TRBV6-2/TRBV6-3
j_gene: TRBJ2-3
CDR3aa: ASRQQVLAGSRDTQY

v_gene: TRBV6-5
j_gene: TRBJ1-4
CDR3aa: ASSSPTSSEGEKLF

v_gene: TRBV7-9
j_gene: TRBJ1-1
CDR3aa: ASSSIGQGSSTEAF